Listed here is a single TCR beta chain. Its antigen is unidentified. This entry belongs to a study of PD-L1 blockade in urothelial cancer. Whole-study context: When blood samples were assessed, the median T cell count was around 140,000.

Study-level results: Patients with durable benefit had greater blood expansion of tumor-associated TCR clones 3 weeks into treatment. In blood sampled pretreatment, TCR clonality below the median predicted better survival.

Libraries were prepared by immunoSEQ multiplex PCR; TCRdb keeps only in-frame clonotypes and omits some of them. The sample includes approximately 79,000 clones, 75% to 90% of them seen just once. Looked up from germline, CDR1 is MDHEN and CDR2 is SYDVKM. V lost 3 bases to trimming and J lost 10 bases; unmatched junction nucleotides: 7. This CDR3 region has 14 residues. This clonotype originated in a woman aged 70-85 years with urothelial cancer. The source was PBMCs, collected around atezolizumab (anti-PD-L1) treatment. This chain uses TRBV28 with TRBJ2-3; 10 bases are a match to TRBD2. The CDR3 DNA sequence: TGTGCCAGCAGTTTCGGTAGCACTAGCGGGGCGCAGTATTTT. It yields the protein CASSFGSTSGAQYF.